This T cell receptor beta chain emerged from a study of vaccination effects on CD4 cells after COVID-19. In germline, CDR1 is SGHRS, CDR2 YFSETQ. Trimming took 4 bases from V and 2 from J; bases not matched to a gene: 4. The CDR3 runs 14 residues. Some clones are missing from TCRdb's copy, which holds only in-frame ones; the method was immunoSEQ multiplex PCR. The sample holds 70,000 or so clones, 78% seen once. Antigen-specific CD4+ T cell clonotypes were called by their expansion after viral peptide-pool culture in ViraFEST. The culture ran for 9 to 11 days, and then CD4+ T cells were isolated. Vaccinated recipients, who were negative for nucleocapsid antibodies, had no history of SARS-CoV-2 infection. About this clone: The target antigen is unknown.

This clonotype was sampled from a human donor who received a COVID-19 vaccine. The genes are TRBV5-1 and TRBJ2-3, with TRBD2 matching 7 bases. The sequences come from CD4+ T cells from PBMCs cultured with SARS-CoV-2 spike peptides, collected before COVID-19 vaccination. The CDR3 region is CASSRAGTTDTQYF. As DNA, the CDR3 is TGCGCCAGCAGCCGAGCGGGAACCACAGATACGCAGTATTTT.